The 22 T cell receptor beta chains presented below share a single source sample, sequenced in a study of blood T cells in healthy people across ages. Combining a sample-barcoded 5' primer with a J-beta primer mix, a second PCR ran for 7 to 11 cycles. TCRdb fed the 5' RACE reads into MiXCR, producing one record per CDR3 protein. The sample shows around 500,000 distinct CDR3 sequences, around a quarter of them seen only once. These data also formed part of another study, on T cells of mothers and their children.

Input material: blood. These receptors came from a boy younger than 10 in good health.

The rearrangement links TRBV5-1 to TRBJ2-5, with 10 nucleotides matching TRBD2. In germline, CDR1 is SGHRS, CDR2 YFSETQ. Trimming cost V 1 base and J 2 bases; bases outside gene matches: 5. CDR3 size: 16 residues. Written as DNA, the CDR3 is TGCGCCAGCAGCTTGCAGGCTAGCGGGGGACAAGAGACCCAGTACTTC. Translation: CASSLQASGGQETQYF. The whole variable domain, remainder taken from reference TRBV5-1 and TRBJ2-5, is KAGVTQTPRYLIKTRGQQVTLSCSPISGHRSVSWYQQTPGQGLQFLFEYFSETQRNKGNFPGRFSGRQFSNSRSEMNVSTLELGDSALYLCASSLQASGGQETQYFGPGTRLLVL.

The J gene is TRBJ2-7, the V gene TRBV7-2, with TRBD1 matching 7 bases. Germline V gives CDR1 SGHTA, CDR2 FQGNSA. The V gene end was trimmed by 4 bases and the J gene end by 2 bases; junction bases not matched to a gene: 11. This CDR3 contains 16 residues. The CDR3 bases are TGTGCCAGCAGCTCCTTGACGGACAGGTACACCTACGAGCAGTACTTC. The encoded protein is CASSSLTDRYTYEQYF.

The chain is built from TRBV29-1 and TRBJ2-7; TRBD1 is a possible D gene (5 bases). V was pared by 7 bases and J by 5 bases, with 18 bases between. The CDR3 covers 13 residues. From germline, CDR1 is SQVTM and CDR2 ANQGSEA. In nucleotides, the CDR3 is TGCAGCGCCACCGACAGCCCTTTGGACGAGCAGTACTTC. Its protein is CSATDSPLDEQYF.

This clonotype was observed a few times. The chain is built from TRBV6-2 or TRBV6-3 and TRBJ2-1, with TRBD2 matching over 10 bases. V lost 5 bases and J lost 3; bases outside the gene matches: 7. CDR3 length: 16 residues. CDR1 MNHEY and CDR2 SVGEGT come from the germline V gene. CDR3 sequence (DNA): TGTGCCAGCAGTAACGAGCGGGAGGGTTACTACAATGAGCAGTTCTTC. It yields the protein CASSNEREGYYNEQFF.

The sample holds a few counts of this clonotype. This sequence joins TRBV10-3 and TRBJ1-2; D call uncertain. Germline CDR1 and CDR2: ENHRY and SYGVKD. V gave up 3 bases and J gave up 5 bases, with 10 bases separating them. The CDR3 is 13 amino acids. The CDR3 loop reads CAISDYSLYGYTF. As DNA, the CDR3 is TGTGCCATCAGTGATTACAGCCTATATGGCTACACCTTC.

The chain couples TRBV30 to TRBJ2-1; the D is unclear. The J call may be mistaken, given a closer DNA end match to TRBJ2-5. Germline CDR1 is GTSNPN and CDR2 is SVGIG (reference sequence). The CDR3 is made up of 13 amino acids. This CDR3 reads CAWSRHFQETQYF. CDR3 coding DNA: TGTGCCTGGAGTCGGCACTTTCAAGAGACCCAGTACTTC.

Remarks on this clonotype: The junction departs from germline at one end; a sequencing error may be responsible. The chain joins TRBV19 to TRBJ2-7; 7 nucleotides align to TRBD2. Germline assignment: CDR1 LNHDA and CDR2 SQIVND (reference sequence). CDR3 length: 15 residues. The chain's CDR3 is CASSIWAGAQYEQYF. CDR3 sequence (DNA): TGTGCCAGTAGTATCTGGGCGGGAGCCCAGTACGAGCAATACTTC. Drawing the rest from reference TRBV19 and TRBJ2-7, the complete variable domain is DGGITQSPKYLFRKEGQNVTLSCEQNLNHDAMYWYRQDPGQGLRLIYYSQIVNDFQKGDIAEGYSVSREKKESFPLTVTSAQKNPTAFYLCASSIWAGAQYEQYFGPGTRLTVT.

A few counts support this clonotype. This chain uses TRBV12-3 or TRBV12-4 with TRBJ2-4; D might be TRBD1 (6 bases). V was cut by 4 bases and J by 0 bases, with 13 bases left in between. The CDR3 length is 16 residues. Written as DNA, the CDR3 is TGTGCCAGCAGTTCCCACAGGGCCGTAGCCAAAAACATTCAGTACTTC. Translating gives CASSSHRAVAKNIQYF.

V usage is TRBV5-1 and J usage is TRBJ2-4; 7 nucleotides line up with TRBD1. The CDR3 is 15 amino acids. Trimming took 4 bases from V and 2 from J; bases not matched to a gene: 6. Germline V gene sequence: CDR1 SGHRS, CDR2 YFSETQ. The CDR3 loop reads CASSPRGRTKNIQYF. CDR3 nucleotide sequence: TGCGCCAGCAGCCCCAGGGGGAGAACCAAAAACATTCAGTACTTC.

V gene TRBV20-1 combines with J gene TRBJ2-5; 9 bases are a match to TRBD2. The J call is in doubt because the DNA end fits TRBJ2-1 better. The CDR3 spans 15 residues. Germline loops: CDR1 DFQATT, CDR2 SNEGSKA (reference sequence). The DNA of the CDR3 is TGCAGTGCTAGGGATTTGGCGGGGGGGCCCGATGAGCAGTTCTTC. Translating it yields CSARDLAGGPDEQFF.

The gene calls are TRBV29-1 and TRBJ2-1; D may be TRBD1 (6 bases). The CDR3 covers 12 residues. Deletions cut 3 bases from V and 7 bases from J, with 10 bases between. CDR1 and CDR2 (germline): SQVTM, ANQGSEA. The chain's CDR3 is CSVEADRNEQFF. The CDR3 DNA sequence: TGCAGCGTTGAGGCAGACAGGAATGAGCAGTTCTTC.

This clonotype was observed a single time. The gene calls are TRBV11-2 and TRBJ2-4; TRBD1 agrees at 7 bases. CDR3 size: 17 residues. The V gene end was trimmed by 1 base and the J gene end by 1 base; junction bases not matched to a gene: 7. The germline V gene encodes CDR1 SGHAT and CDR2 FQNNGV. As DNA, the CDR3 is TGTGCCAGCAGCTTAGGAGACAGGGTACGGGCCAAAAACATTCAGTACTTC. It yields the protein CASSLGDRVRAKNIQYF. Together with reference TRBV11-2 and TRBJ2-4, the CDR3 gives the full variable domain: EAGVAQSPRYKIIEKRQSVAFWCNPISGHATLYWYQQILGQGPKLLIQFQNNGVVDDSQLPKDRFSAERLKGVDSTLKIQPAKLEDSAVYLCASSLGDRVRAKNIQYFGAGTRLSVL.

The V call is TRBV6-1, the J call TRBJ2-5, with 15 bases identical to TRBD2. The J call may be faulty, since TRBJ2-7 better matches the DNA end. There are 17 residues in the CDR3. Germline V CDR1 and CDR2: MNHNS, SASEGT. Written as DNA, the CDR3 is TGTGCCAGCAGTGAAGGGACTAGCGGGAGGGCAAAGAACGAGCAGTACTTC. This codes for CASSEGTSGRAKNEQYF.

This clonotype showed up just a few times. V is TRBV3-1 and J is TRBJ1-1; a possible D gene is TRBD1 (5 bases). Germline assignment: CDR1 LGHDT and CDR2 YNNKEL (reference sequence). Trimming took off 1 base at V and 5 bases at J, with 20 bases between the two ends. The CDR3 contains 17 residues. CDR3 in amino acids: CASSQGGLRGGGTEAFF. CDR3 in DNA: TGTGCCAGCAGCCAAGGCGGGCTAAGGGGCGGAGGTACTGAAGCTTTCTTT.

This clonotype came up a few times. The chain combines TRBV2 with TRBJ1-6, with 8 bases fitting TRBD1. Losses at the gene ends were 7 bases for V and 10 bases for J; bases not matched to a gene: 12. The CDR3 covers 15 residues. The germline CDR1 and CDR2 sequences are SNHLY and FYNNEI. CDR3 amino acids: CASTGQGHLGSPLHF. The CDR3 DNA reads TGTGCCAGCACAGGACAGGGACATCTCGGCTCACCCCTCCACTTT.

This clonotype turned up a few times. V is TRBV3-1 and J is TRBJ2-5; D call uncertain. The V end lost 1 base, the J end lost 4 bases, and 7 bases lay between the germline ends. The CDR3 runs to 13 residues. The V gene's germline CDR1 is LGHDT and CDR2 YNNKEL (reference sequence). The CDR3 loop reads CASSQGFGETQYF. CDR3 bases: TGTGCCAGCAGCCAAGGGTTCGGAGAGACCCAGTACTTC.

This clonotype came up a few times. The CDR3 nucleotides are TGCGCCAGCAGCTTGGAGGCTGTTGGGTACAATGAGCAGTTCTTC. Translated: CASSLEAVGYNEQFF. The chain carries TRBV5-1 and TRBJ2-5; D is uncertain. The end of the DNA fits TRBJ2-1 better, so the J call may be wrong. The CDR3 is 15 amino acids. The germline CDR1 and CDR2 sequences are SGHRS and YFSETQ.

This clonotype was detected only a few times. This chain connects TRBV12-3 or TRBV12-4 to TRBJ2-7; D is unclear. This CDR3 is 12 amino acids long. V lost 3 bases and J 3 bases, leaving 6 bases between the germline ends. DNA for the CDR3: TGTGCCAGCAGTTTTGACGGCTACGAGCAGTACTTC. It yields the protein CASSFDGYEQYF.

The chain employs TRBV6-5 and TRBJ2-3, with 8 bases that match TRBD1. CDR3 length: 12 amino acids. Germline V lookup: CDR1 MNHEY, CDR2 SVGAGI. Germline trimming cut 5 bases from V and 7 bases from J; bases unmatched to any gene: 2. The CDR3 coding sequence is TGTGCCAGCAGTCAGGGGGCTAATACGCAGTATTTT. Encoded protein: CASSQGANTQYF.

The sample holds a few counts of this clonotype. The chain has TRBV20-1 and TRBJ2-7; D tentatively reads TRBD1 or TRBD2 (5 bases each). This CDR3 is built from 12 residues. Germline-derived CDR1 and CDR2 are DFQATT and SNEGSKA (reference sequence). Trimming took 5 bases from V and 7 from J, leaving 15 bases between them. CDR3: CSAGEGFGEQYF. The CDR3 DNA follows: TGCAGTGCTGGTGAGGGGTTCGGTGAGCAGTACTTC.

The table lists this clonotype with a few counts. This rearrangement joins TRBV7-9 to TRBJ2-7; 9 bases align to TRBD2. Germline CDR1 is SEHNR and CDR2 is FQNEAQ (reference sequence). This CDR3 has 14 amino acids. Trimming cost V 1 base and J 5 bases; bases outside gene matches: 3. The CDR3 DNA follows: TGTGCCAGCAGCTTAGTAGCGGGAGTCAACGAGCAGTACTTC. Protein sequence: CASSLVAGVNEQYF.

The chain is built from TRBV9 and TRBJ2-1, with D possibly being TRBD2 (6 bases). V lost 0 bases and J lost 0, with 10 bases in between. The CDR3 runs to 16 residues. From germline, CDR1 is SGDLS and CDR2 YYNGEE. The CDR3, as DNA: TGTGCCAGCAGCGTAGATAGCGGATACTCCTACAATGAGCAGTTCTTC. This sequence encodes CASSVDSGYSYNEQFF.